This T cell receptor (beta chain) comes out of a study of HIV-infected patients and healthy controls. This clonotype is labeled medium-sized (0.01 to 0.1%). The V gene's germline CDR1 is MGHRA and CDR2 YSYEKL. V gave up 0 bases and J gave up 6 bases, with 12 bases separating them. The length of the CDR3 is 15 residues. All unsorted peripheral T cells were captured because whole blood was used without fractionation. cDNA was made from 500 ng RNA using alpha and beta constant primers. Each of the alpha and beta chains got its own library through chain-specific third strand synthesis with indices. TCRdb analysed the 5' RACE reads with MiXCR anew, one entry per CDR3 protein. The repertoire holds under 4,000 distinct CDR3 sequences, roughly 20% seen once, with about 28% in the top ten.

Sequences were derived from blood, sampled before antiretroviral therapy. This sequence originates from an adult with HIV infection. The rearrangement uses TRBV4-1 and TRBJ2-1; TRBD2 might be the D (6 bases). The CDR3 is CASSQEVGGGNEQFF. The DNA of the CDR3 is TGCGCCAGCAGCCAAGAAGTCGGGGGAGGCAATGAGCAGTTCTTC.